One and the same sample provided the 20 T cell receptor beta chains below, sequenced in a study of CD8 T cells in ankylosing spondylitis. From the 5' RACE reads, TCRdb called clonotypes with MiXCR, one entry per CDR3 protein. Of about 400,000 distinct CDR3 sequences listed, more than 20% were seen once; the top ten hold about a sixth. These receptors have no known antigen. General study points: Roughly eight highly homologous variants made up a TCR beta motif that seemed to typify ankylosing spondylitis blood.

Sequenced material: blood, either unsorted or a sorted T cell fraction (not recorded which). These TCRs come from a male donor with ankylosing spondylitis.

The chain uses TRBV7-2 and TRBJ2-7; weak D call: TRBD2 (6 bases). This CDR3 has 13 amino acids. V lost 0 bases and J 7 bases, leaving 10 bases between the germline ends. Germline-derived CDR1 and CDR2 are SGHTA and FQGNSA. CDR3 DNA: TGTGCCAGCAGCTTAGCAGGTGGGGGGGAGCAGTACTTC. This codes for CASSLAGGGEQYF.

The chain combines TRBV5-1 with TRBJ2-2; D is ambiguous. The CDR3 is made up of 16 amino acids. V lost 0 bases and J lost 1, with 10 bases in between. Germline-derived CDR1 and CDR2 are SGHRS and YFSETQ. CDR3 sequence reads: CASSLGRGKNTGELFF. CDR3 DNA sequence: TGCGCCAGCAGCTTGGGTCGTGGGAAGAACACCGGGGAGCTGTTTTTT.

This clonotype turned up a few times. The chain joins TRBV10-3 to TRBJ2-7; TRBD2 agrees at 9 bases. The germline CDR1 and CDR2 sequences are ENHRY and SYGVKD. V was pared by 6 bases and J by 5 bases, with 11 bases of the junction left unmatched. The CDR3 has 15 amino acids. CDR3 loop: CAIRREASGTHEQYF. CDR3 coding DNA: TGTGCCATCAGGCGGGAGGCTAGCGGGACCCACGAGCAGTACTTC.

A few counts support this clonotype. The V and J genes are TRBV4-2 and TRBJ1-5, with TRBD1 as a possible D gene (5 bases). Germline V gives CDR1 LGHNA, CDR2 YNFKEQ. V was shortened by 0 bases and J by 7 bases, with 10 bases between the two germline ends. CDR3 length: 14 residues. In nucleotides, the CDR3 is TGTGCCAGCAGCCAAGACTTGGGGCCGCAGCCCCAGCATTTT. Amino acid sequence: CASSQDLGPQPQHF.

The rearrangement uses TRBV5-6 and TRBJ2-1, with D possibly being TRBD2 (5 bases). Germline assignment: CDR1 SGHDT and CDR2 YYEEEE. This CDR3 spans 15 amino acids. Between the trimmed V and J ends, which lost 0 bases and 9 bases, there was a span of 16 bases. The CDR3, as DNA: TGTGCCAGCAGCTTGGAGGCCTGGCCAGGAGGTGAGCAGTTCTTC. It codes for CASSLEAWPGGEQFF.

The J gene is TRBJ2-6, the V gene TRBV7-9, with unresolved D. The germline V gene encodes CDR1 SEHNR and CDR2 FQNEAQ (reference sequence). This CDR3 is built from 15 residues. V was pared by 5 bases and J by 0 bases, with 8 bases between. The CDR3 spells CASSPSFSGANVLTF. CDR3 coding DNA: TGTGCCAGCAGCCCTTCCTTCTCTGGGGCCAACGTCCTGACTTTC. The full variable domain, completed using reference TRBV7-9 and TRBJ2-6, is DTGVSQNPRHKITKRGQNVTFRCDPISEHNRLYWYRQTLGQGPEFLTYFQNEAQLEKSRLLSDRFSAERPKGSFSTLEIQRTEQGDSAMYLCASSPSFSGANVLTFGAGSRLTVL.

This clonotype appeared a few times. The genes are TRBV5-1 and TRBJ1-5; D might be TRBD1 (6 bases). Deletions cut 4 bases from V and 5 bases from J, with 16 bases between. Germline V gene data show CDR1 as SGHRS and CDR2 as YFSETQ. There are 15 residues in the CDR3. The DNA for the CDR3 is TGCGCCAGCAGCCCCGGGCAGGGGACTTATCAGCCCCAGCATTTT. Its protein is CASSPGQGTYQPQHF.

This chain connects TRBV7-9 to TRBJ2-7, with 7 nucleotides matching TRBD2. J was trimmed by 2 bases and V by 3 bases; bases with no gene match: 10. This CDR3 region has 16 residues. CDR1 is SEHNR and CDR2 is FQNEAQ in the germline V gene (reference sequence). The CDR3 protein is CASSLAVGTSAYEQYF. CDR3 coding DNA: TGTGCCAGCAGCTTGGCAGTCGGAACTAGCGCCTACGAGCAGTACTTC.

The chain carries TRBV5-1 and TRBJ2-7; the D gene could be TRBD1 or TRBD2 (5 bases each). CDR3 size: 14 residues. Trimming took 3 bases from V and 7 from J, leaving 17 bases between them. CDR1 and CDR2 (germline): SGHRS, YFSETQ. For the CDR3, the DNA is TGCGCCAGCAGCTCTCTCCGGGACGACTTGGAGCAGTACTTC. Its translation: CASSSLRDDLEQYF.

The chain links TRBV28 to TRBJ2-7; 8 positions agree with TRBD1. V lost 7 bases and J lost 0; bases outside the gene matches: 8. Germline V gene sequence: CDR1 MDHEN, CDR2 SYDVKM. The CDR3 has 15 residues. Here the CDR3 reads CASTPSGQGSYEQYF. The CDR3 DNA reads as TGTGCCAGCACCCCCAGCGGACAGGGCTCCTACGAGCAGTACTTC.

This clonotype has more than one count but fewer than ten. J is TRBJ2-7 and V is TRBV5-1; the D is unclear. Between the trimmed V and J ends, which lost 0 bases and 6 bases, there was a span of 16 bases. The CDR3 totals 15 residues. The germline V gene has CDR1 SGHRS and CDR2 YFSETQ. As DNA, the CDR3 is TGCGCCAGCAGCTTGGCCGGGTCAGCATCGGGCGAGCAGTACTTC. Translated: CASSLAGSASGEQYF.

This chain uses TRBV18 with TRBJ2-7; D may match TRBD1 or TRBD2 (5 bases each). This CDR3 contains 16 residues. Germline CDR1 and CDR2: KGHSH and LQKENI. Trimming pared 2 bases from V and 2 bases from J, leaving 16 bases between. The CDR3 bases are TGTGCCAGCTCACCAACGTGGGTGGGGGTAGCCTACGAGCAGTACTTC. Its translation is CASSPTWVGVAYEQYF.

This clonotype was observed a handful of times. The chain links TRBV6-5 to TRBJ2-5; 10 bases align to TRBD2. CDR1 and CDR2 from the germline V gene are MNHEY and SVGAGI. The CDR3 loop spans 16 amino acids. V shed 4 bases and J 2 bases; nucleotides not matched to a gene: 7. The CDR3 region has the DNA TGTGCCAGCAGTTTCCAACTTAGCGGGAGGCAAGAGACCCAGTACTTC. This translates into CASSFQLSGRQETQYF.

The CDR3 loop is CASSLAGLSGNTIYF. CDR3 coding DNA: TGTGCCAGCAGCTTAGCGGGTCTGTCTGGAAACACCATATATTTT. This chain uses TRBV7-2 with TRBJ1-3; D unresolved. Germline CDR1 SGHTA, CDR2 FQGNSA. CDR3 length: 15 amino acids. V shed 0 bases and J shed 1 base, with 7 bases lying between them.

V and J are TRBV7-3 and TRBJ2-1, with 7 bases aligning to TRBD2. CDR1 is SGHTA, CDR2 FQGTGA, per germline. V lost 4 bases to trimming and J lost 5 bases; unmatched junction nucleotides: 5. The length of the CDR3 is 14 residues. The CDR3 loop reads CASSYPTSNNEQFF. The CDR3 DNA is TGTGCCAGCAGCTACCCGACTAGCAACAATGAGCAGTTCTTC.

This clonotype was seen a few times. The V call is TRBV29-1, the J call TRBJ2-1; 11 bases are a match to TRBD2. V shed 7 bases, J shed 3 bases, and the junction held 14 bases outside the gene matches. CDR1 and CDR2 (germline): SQVTM, ANQGSEA. The CDR3 consists of 17 residues. The CDR3 is CSAEGLAEPAIYNEQFF. CDR3 bases: TGCAGCGCCGAGGGACTAGCGGAGCCGGCGATCTACAATGAGCAGTTCTTC.

At least ten counts were recorded for this clonotype. The V gene is TRBV24-1, the J gene TRBJ2-1; tentative D call: TRBD2 (5 bases). V gave up 3 bases and J gave up 6 bases, with 11 bases separating them. Germline V gene data show CDR1 as KGHDR and CDR2 as SFDVKD. The CDR3 totals 14 residues. CDR3 residues: CATSDPASFNEQFF. CDR3 sequence (DNA): TGTGCCACCAGTGATCCTGCTAGCTTCAATGAGCAGTTCTTC.

This chain joins TRBV4-3 and TRBJ2-7; D uncertain. The CDR3 sequence is 14 residues long. V lost 0 bases and J 3 bases, leaving 9 bases between the germline ends. CDR1 LGHNA and CDR2 YSLEER come from the germline V gene. In DNA form, the CDR3 reads TGCGCCAGCAGCCAAGAATTGTGGGACTACGAGCAGTACTTC. This codes for CASSQELWDYEQYF.

The chain recombines TRBV6-2 or TRBV6-3 with TRBJ1-2; 7 bases agree with TRBD1. Germline lookup yields CDR1 MNHEY and CDR2 SVGEGT. The J segment lost 5 bases and the V segment lost 0 bases, leaving 3 bases of the junction unmatched. The length of the CDR3 is 14 residues. The CDR3 DNA sequence: TGTGCCAGCAGTTACTCGACAGGGTATTATGGCTACACCTTC. This translates into CASSYSTGYYGYTF.

This rearrangement joins TRBV11-1 to TRBJ2-2, with unresolved D. The V end lost 6 bases, the J end lost 6 bases, and 8 bases lay between the germline ends. The CDR3 has 12 amino acids. Germline V CDR1 and CDR2: SGHAT, FQDESV (reference sequence). In DNA form, the CDR3 reads TGTGCCAGCAGTCGATTGGCCGGGGAGCTGTTTTTT. Translating gives CASSRLAGELFF.